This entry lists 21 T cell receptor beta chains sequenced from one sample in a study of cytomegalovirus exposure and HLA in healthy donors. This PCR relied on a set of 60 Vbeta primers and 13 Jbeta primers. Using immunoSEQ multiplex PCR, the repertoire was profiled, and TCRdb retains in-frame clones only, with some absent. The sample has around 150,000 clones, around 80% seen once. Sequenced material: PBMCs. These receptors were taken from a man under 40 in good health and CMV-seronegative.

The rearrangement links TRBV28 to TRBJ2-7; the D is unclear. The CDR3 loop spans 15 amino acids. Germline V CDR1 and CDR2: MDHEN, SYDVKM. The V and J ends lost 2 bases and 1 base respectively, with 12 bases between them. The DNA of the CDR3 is TGTGCCAGCAGTTTAGGTGGCTTCGTTTCCTACGAGCAGTACTTC. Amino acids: CASSLGGFVSYEQYF.

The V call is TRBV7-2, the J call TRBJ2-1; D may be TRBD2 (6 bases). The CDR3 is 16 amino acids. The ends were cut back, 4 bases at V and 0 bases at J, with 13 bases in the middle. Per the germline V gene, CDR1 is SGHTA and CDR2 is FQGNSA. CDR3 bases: TGTGCCAGCAGCTCAGGACTCGGGAGCTCCTACAATGAGCAGTTCTTC. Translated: CASSSGLGSSYNEQFF.

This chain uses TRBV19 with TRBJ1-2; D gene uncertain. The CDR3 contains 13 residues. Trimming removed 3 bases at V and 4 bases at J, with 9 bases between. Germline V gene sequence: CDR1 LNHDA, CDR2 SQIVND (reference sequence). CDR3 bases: TGTGCCAGTAGTATGGAGGGCAGCTATGGCTACACCTTC. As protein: CASSMEGSYGYTF.

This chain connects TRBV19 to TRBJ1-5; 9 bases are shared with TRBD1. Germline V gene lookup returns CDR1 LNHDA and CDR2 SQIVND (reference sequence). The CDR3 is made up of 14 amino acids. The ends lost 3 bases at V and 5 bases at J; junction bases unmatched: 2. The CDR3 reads CASSIDRGYQPQHF. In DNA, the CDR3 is TGTGCCAGTAGTATCGACAGGGGGTATCAGCCCCAGCATTTT. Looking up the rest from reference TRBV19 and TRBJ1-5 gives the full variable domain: DGGITQSPKYLFRKEGQNVTLSCEQNLNHDAMYWYRQDPGQGLRLIYYSQIVNDFQKGDIAEGYSVSREKKESFPLTVTSAQKNPTAFYLCASSIDRGYQPQHFGDGTRLSIL.

In DNA, the CDR3 is TGTGCCAGCTCACGGCTTCGGGGGGTCGAAGGGTCCACTGAAGCTTTCTTT. Translating it yields CASSRLRGVEGSTEAFF. The rearrangement joins TRBV18 to TRBJ1-1; maybe TRBD1 (5 bases). The CDR3 has 17 amino acids. Between the trimmed V and J ends, which lost 4 bases and 4 bases, there was a span of 22 bases. From germline, CDR1 is KGHSH and CDR2 LQKENI. Based on the CDR3 plus reference TRBV18 and TRBJ1-1, the full variable domain is NAGVMQNPRHLVRRRGQEARLRCSPMKGHSHVYWYRQLPEEGLKFMVYLQKENIIDESGMPKERFSAEFPKEGPSILRIQQVVRGDSAAYFCASSRLRGVEGSTEAFFGQGTRLTVV.

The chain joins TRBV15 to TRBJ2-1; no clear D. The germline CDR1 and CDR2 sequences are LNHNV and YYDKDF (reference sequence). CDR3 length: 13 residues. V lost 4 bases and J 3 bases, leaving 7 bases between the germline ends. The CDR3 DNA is TGTGCCACCAGCACCCCGGTCTACAATGAGCAGTTCTTC. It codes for CATSTPVYNEQFF.

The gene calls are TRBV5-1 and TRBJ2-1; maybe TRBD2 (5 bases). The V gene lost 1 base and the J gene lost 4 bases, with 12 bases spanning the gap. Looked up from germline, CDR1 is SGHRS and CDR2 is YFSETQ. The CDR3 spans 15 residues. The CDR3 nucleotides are TGCGCCAGCAGCTTGTCGCTAGCTGATTACAATGAGCAGTTCTTC. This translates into CASSLSLADYNEQFF.

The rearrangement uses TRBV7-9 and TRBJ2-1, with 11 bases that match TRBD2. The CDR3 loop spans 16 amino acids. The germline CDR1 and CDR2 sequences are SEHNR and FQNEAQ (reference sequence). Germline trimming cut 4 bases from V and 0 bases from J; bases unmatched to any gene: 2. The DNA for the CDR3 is TGTGCCAGCAGCTCAACTAGCGGGAGCTCCTACAATGAGCAGTTCTTC. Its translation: CASSSTSGSSYNEQFF. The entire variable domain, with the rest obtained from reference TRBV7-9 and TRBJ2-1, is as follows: DTGVSQNPRHKITKRGQNVTFRCDPISEHNRLYWYRQTLGQGPEFLTYFQNEAQLEKSRLLSDRFSAERPKGSFSTLEIQRTEQGDSAMYLCASSSTSGSSYNEQFFGPGTRLTVL.

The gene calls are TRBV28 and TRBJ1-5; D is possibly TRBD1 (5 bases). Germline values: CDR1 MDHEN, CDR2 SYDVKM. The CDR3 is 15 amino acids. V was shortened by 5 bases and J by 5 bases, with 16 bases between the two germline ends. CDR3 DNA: TGTGCCAGCAGTACCCGGTGGCAGGGTTATCAGCCCCAGCATTTT. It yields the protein CASSTRWQGYQPQHF.

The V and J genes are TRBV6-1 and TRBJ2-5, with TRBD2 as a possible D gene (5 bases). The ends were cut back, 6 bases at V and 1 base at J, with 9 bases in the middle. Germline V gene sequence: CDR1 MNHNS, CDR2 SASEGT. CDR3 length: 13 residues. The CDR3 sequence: CASSRTSQETQYF. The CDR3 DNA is TGTGCCAGCAGCAGGACTTCCCAAGAGACCCAGTACTTC.

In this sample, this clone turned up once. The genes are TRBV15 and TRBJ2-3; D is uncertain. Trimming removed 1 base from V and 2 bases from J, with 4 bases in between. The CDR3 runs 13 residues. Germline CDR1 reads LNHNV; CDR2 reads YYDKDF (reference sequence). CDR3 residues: CATSRGYTDTQYF. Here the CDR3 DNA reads TGTGCCACCAGCAGAGGTTACACAGATACGCAGTATTTT.

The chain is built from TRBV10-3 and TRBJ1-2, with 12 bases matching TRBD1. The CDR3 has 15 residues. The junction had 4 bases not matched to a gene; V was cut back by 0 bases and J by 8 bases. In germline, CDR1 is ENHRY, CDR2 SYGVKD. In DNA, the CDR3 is TGTGCCATCAGTGAGTCGGGACAGGGGGCGAGGGGCTACACCTTC. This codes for CAISESGQGARGYTF.

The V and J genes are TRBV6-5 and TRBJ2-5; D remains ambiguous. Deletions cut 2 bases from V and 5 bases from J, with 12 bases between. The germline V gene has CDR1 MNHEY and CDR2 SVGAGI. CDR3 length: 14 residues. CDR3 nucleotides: TGTGCCAGCAGTTACGGCAGGTTCGCGGAGACCCAGTACTTC. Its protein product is CASSYGRFAETQYF.

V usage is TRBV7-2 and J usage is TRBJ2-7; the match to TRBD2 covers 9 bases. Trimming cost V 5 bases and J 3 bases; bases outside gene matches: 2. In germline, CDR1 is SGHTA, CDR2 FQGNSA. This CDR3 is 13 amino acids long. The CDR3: CASSQREVYEQYF. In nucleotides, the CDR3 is TGTGCCAGCAGCCAGCGGGAGGTCTACGAGCAGTACTTC.

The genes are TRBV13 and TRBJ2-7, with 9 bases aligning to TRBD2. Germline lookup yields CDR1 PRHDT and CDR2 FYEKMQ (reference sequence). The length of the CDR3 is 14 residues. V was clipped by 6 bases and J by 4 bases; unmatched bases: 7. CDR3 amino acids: CASRRLAAGYEQYF. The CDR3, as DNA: TGTGCCAGCAGGAGACTAGCGGCTGGTTACGAGCAGTACTTC.

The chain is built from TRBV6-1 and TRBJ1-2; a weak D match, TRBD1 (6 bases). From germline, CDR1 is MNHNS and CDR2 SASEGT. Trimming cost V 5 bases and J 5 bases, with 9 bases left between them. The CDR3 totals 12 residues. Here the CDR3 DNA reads TGTGCCAGCAGTCGGACAGCGTATGGCTACACCTTC. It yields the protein CASSRTAYGYTF.

The CDR3, as DNA: TGTGCCAGCAGCTCATCCGGGACTAGCGGGAGGGTATTGGAAGAGCAGTACTTC. This translates into CASSSSGTSGRVLEEQYF. The rearrangement links TRBV5-6 to TRBJ2-7, with 16 bases that match TRBD2. The length of the CDR3 is 18 residues. The J segment lost 7 bases and the V segment lost 3 bases, leaving 13 bases of the junction unmatched. The germline gives CDR1 SGHDT, CDR2 YYEEEE.

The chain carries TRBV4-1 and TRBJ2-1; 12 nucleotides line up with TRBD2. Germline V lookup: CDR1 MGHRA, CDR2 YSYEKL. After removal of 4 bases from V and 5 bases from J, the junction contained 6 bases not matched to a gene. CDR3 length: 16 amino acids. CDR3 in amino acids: CASSLLGLAGNNEQFF. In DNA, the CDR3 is TGCGCCAGCAGCCTACTCGGACTAGCGGGAAACAATGAGCAGTTCTTC.

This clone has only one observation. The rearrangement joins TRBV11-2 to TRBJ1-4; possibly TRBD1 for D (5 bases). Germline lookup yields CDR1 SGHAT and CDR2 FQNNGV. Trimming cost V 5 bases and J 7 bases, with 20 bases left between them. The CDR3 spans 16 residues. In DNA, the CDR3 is TGTGCCAGCAGCCCTCCCATTATGGCTAGGGGTGAAAAACTGTTTTTT. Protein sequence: CASSPPIMARGEKLFF.

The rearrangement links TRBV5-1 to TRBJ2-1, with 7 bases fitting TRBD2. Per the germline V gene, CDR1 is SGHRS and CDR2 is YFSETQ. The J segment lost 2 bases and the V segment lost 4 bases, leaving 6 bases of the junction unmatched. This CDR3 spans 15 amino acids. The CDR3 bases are TGCGCCAGCAGCATTGCGGGAGCAGCCTACAATGAGCAGTTCTTC. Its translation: CASSIAGAAYNEQFF.

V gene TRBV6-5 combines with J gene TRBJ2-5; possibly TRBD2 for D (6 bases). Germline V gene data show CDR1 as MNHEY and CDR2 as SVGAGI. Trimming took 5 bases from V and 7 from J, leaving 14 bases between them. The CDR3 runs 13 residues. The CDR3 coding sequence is TGTGCCAGCAGTGACGGGACTCCCCTGACCCAGTACTTC. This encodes CASSDGTPLTQYF.